This TCR beta chain stems from a study of OX40 agonist ivuxolimab in advanced cancers. Germline V gene lookup returns CDR1 MDHEN and CDR2 SYDVKM. There are 10 residues in the CDR3. Trimming stripped 8 bases from V and 2 bases from J, with 3 bases between. TCRdb keeps only in-frame clones here, not all; method: immunoSEQ multiplex PCR. The profile covers fewer than 95,000 clones, with about 89% appearing a single time and around 0.44% taken by the ten largest. Sample: CD4+ or CD8+ T cells sorted from blood, taken in a trial of the OX40 agonist ivuxolimab. This clonotype originated in an adult with an advanced solid tumor such as melanoma, head and neck, liver or kidney cancer. The chain is built from TRBV28 and TRBJ2-5; D is ambiguous. CDR3 in amino acids: CASGQETQYF. CDR3 nucleotide sequence: TGTGCCAGCGGACAAGAGACCCAGTACTTC.